Below are 5 T cell receptor beta chains sequenced from a single sample in a study of identical twins. Each CDR3 protein gets one entry after TCRdb re-called the 5' RACE reads with MiXCR. Altogether about 900,000 distinct CDR3 sequences are present, 9% to 15% being singletons, with the ten largest covering about 1.5%. This same sample was also part of a study on yellow fever vaccine responses in identical twins.

Input material: PBMCs. The origin of the receptors is a woman aged 18-35 years in good health.

The V and J genes are TRBV7-9 and TRBJ2-5; D gene uncertain. Germline CDR1 and CDR2: SEHNR and FQNEAQ (reference sequence). The germline V and J ends were trimmed by 3 bases and 1 base, with 15 bases remaining between them. The CDR3 runs to 16 residues. The CDR3 DNA reads as TGTGCCAGCAGCTTGAAAGGCCCGTTGGTCCAAGAGACCCAGTACTTC. Amino acid sequence: CASSLKGPLVQETQYF.

The chain couples TRBV5-1 to TRBJ2-1, with TRBD2 as a possible D gene (5 bases). The CDR3 totals 14 residues. Deletions cut 5 bases from V and 4 bases from J, with 13 bases between. The germline gives CDR1 SGHRS, CDR2 YFSETQ. The CDR3 reads CASREGYLYNEQFF. In DNA, the CDR3 is TGCGCCAGCAGAGAGGGTTACCTTTACAATGAGCAGTTCTTC.

This clonotype occurred a few times. The rearrangement joins TRBV15 to TRBJ2-5; D might be TRBD1 (5 bases). The CDR3 has 15 residues. V was shortened by 1 base and J by 5 bases, with 14 bases between the two germline ends. Germline V gives CDR1 LNHNV, CDR2 YYDKDF (reference sequence). CDR3 sequence: CATSRVRVPWETQYF. The CDR3 DNA reads TGTGCCACCAGCAGAGTCAGGGTACCATGGGAGACCCAGTACTTC.

The rearrangement links TRBV6-1 to TRBJ1-5; no clear D gene. The germline CDR1 and CDR2 sequences are MNHNS and SASEGT. V lost 6 bases and J 7 bases, leaving 13 bases between the germline ends. The CDR3 runs to 13 residues. The CDR3 DNA reads as TGTGCCAGCAGCCGACCCGACGGGCAGCCCCAGCATTTT. Translating it yields CASSRPDGQPQHF.

This clonotype was observed many times. The CDR3 DNA is TGTGCCAGCAGAACCCACGAGCAGTACTTC. This gives the protein CASRTHEQYF. The chain carries TRBV21-1 and TRBJ2-7. TRBV21-1 is marked as a pseudogene. There are 10 residues in the CDR3.